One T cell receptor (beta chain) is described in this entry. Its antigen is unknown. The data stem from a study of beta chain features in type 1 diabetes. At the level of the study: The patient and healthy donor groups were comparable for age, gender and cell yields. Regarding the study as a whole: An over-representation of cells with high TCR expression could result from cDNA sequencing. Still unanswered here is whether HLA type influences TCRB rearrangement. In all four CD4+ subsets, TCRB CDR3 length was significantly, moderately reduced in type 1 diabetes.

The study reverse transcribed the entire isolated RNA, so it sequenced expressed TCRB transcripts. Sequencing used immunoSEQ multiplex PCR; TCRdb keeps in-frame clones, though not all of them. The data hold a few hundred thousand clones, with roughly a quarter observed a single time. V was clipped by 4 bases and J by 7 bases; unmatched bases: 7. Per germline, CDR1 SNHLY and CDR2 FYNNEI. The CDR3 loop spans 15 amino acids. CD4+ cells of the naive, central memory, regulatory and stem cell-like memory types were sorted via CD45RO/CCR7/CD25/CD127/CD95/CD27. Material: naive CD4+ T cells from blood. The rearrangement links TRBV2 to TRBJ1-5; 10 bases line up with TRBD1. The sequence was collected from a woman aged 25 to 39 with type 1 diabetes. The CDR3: CASSVETGGFQPQHF. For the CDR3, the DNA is TGTGCCAGCAGTGTCGAGACAGGGGGCTTCCAGCCCCAGCATTTT.